This T cell receptor (beta chain) appears in the sequencing data of a study of technical replicates of blood from several donors. In germline, CDR1 is LNHDA, CDR2 SQIVND (reference sequence). V shed 5 bases, J shed 0 bases, and the junction held 12 bases outside the gene matches. This CDR3 comprises 19 residues. Clones were sequenced by immunoSEQ multiplex PCR, and TCRdb holds only the in-frame ones, with some missing. The table lists approximately 81,000 clones, 75% to 90% of them singletons, with 3.5% to 4% in the top ten. The sequence was collected from a human donor in good health. Some clones in this sample may be carry-over from other donors' samples. This chain connects TRBV19 to TRBJ2-6; TRBD1 matches 8 bases. Source material: PBMCs. CDR3 residues: CASSSFPGQASSGANVLTF. DNA for the CDR3: TGTGCCAGTAGTTCCTTCCCGGGACAGGCAAGCTCTGGGGCCAACGTCCTGACTTTC.